The next 17 T cell receptor beta chains were all read from a single sample in a study of cytomegalovirus exposure and HLA in healthy donors. Here immunoSEQ multiplex PCR was the method, and the copy in TCRdb shows in-frame clones only, minus some. The table includes about 63,000 clones, around 90% detected once. Sequencing was performed on PBMCs. These receptors all come from a woman under 30 in good health and CMV-seronegative.

The chain employs TRBV5-4 and TRBJ1-2, with TRBD1 matching 10 bases. CDR1 SGHNT and CDR2 YYREEE come from the germline V gene (reference sequence). The V gene end was trimmed by 4 bases and the J gene end by 2 bases; junction bases not matched to a gene: 14. This CDR3 has 18 amino acids. Here the CDR3 reads CASSKGRGQGPKNYGYTF. The DNA of the CDR3 is TGTGCCAGCAGCAAGGGGAGGGGACAGGGGCCAAAAAACTATGGCTACACCTTC.

The genes are TRBV28 and TRBJ1-1; TRBD1 is a possible D gene (5 bases). V lost 5 bases to trimming and J lost 4 bases, with 11 bases between them. CDR1 and CDR2 from the germline V gene are MDHEN and SYDVKM. The CDR3 consists of 13 residues. CDR3 loop: CASSPGWGTEAFF. The CDR3 DNA sequence: TGTGCCAGCAGTCCAGGGTGGGGCACTGAAGCTTTCTTT. Based on the CDR3 plus reference TRBV28 and TRBJ1-1, the full variable domain is DVKVTQSSRYLVKRTGEKVFLECVQDMDHENMFWYRQDPGLGLRLIYFSYDVKMKEKGDIPEGYSVSREKKERFSLILESASTNQTSMYLCASSPGWGTEAFFGQGTRLTVV.

As concerns this clone: In the same sample, other DNA sequences code for this CDR3. The J gene is TRBJ2-5, the V gene TRBV19; D is unclear. Germline assignment: CDR1 LNHDA and CDR2 SQIVND (reference sequence). CDR3 size: 13 residues. V gave up 0 bases and J gave up 4 bases, with 6 bases separating them. The DNA for the CDR3 is TGTGCCAGTAGTATAGATCGAGGAGAGACCCAGTACTTC. Amino acids: CASSIDRGETQYF.

This chain connects TRBV6-1 to TRBJ2-3; 7 nucleotides agree with TRBD2. J was trimmed by 0 bases and V by 2 bases; bases with no gene match: 5. Per the germline V gene, CDR1 is MNHNS and CDR2 is SASEGT. CDR3 size: 16 residues. As DNA, the CDR3 is TGTGCCAGCAGTGAAAGCGGTAGCGGGAGCACAGATACGCAGTATTTT. This sequence encodes CASSESGSGSTDTQYF.

The genes are TRBV4-1 and TRBJ1-2; D is unresolved. The length of the CDR3 is 14 residues. Trimming stripped 2 bases from V and 7 bases from J, with 14 bases between. Germline-derived CDR1 and CDR2 are MGHRA and YSYEKL. CDR3 loop: CASSQYGRVPGYTF. The CDR3, as DNA: TGCGCCAGCAGCCAATACGGGAGAGTGCCTGGCTACACCTTC.

J is TRBJ2-7 and V is TRBV28; 7 bases are shared with TRBD1. The CDR3 runs to 15 residues. J lost 5 bases, V lost 5 bases, and 12 bases had no gene match. Germline assignment: CDR1 MDHEN and CDR2 SYDVKM. CDR3 protein: CASSVVGGSSHEQYF. The CDR3 DNA is TGTGCCAGCAGTGTAGTAGGGGGCTCGAGCCACGAGCAGTACTTC. Filled out from reference TRBV28 and TRBJ2-7, the complete variable domain reads DVKVTQSSRYLVKRTGEKVFLECVQDMDHENMFWYRQDPGLGLRLIYFSYDVKMKEKGDIPEGYSVSREKKERFSLILESASTNQTSMYLCASSVVGGSSHEQYFGPGTRLTVT.

The gene calls are TRBV19 and TRBJ1-2, with 8 bases identical to TRBD1. Germline V gene lookup returns CDR1 LNHDA and CDR2 SQIVND (reference sequence). The CDR3 runs 16 residues. V trimming: 5 bases; J trimming: 1 base; junction bases outside the gene matches: 9. The CDR3, as DNA: TGTGCCAGTAGTGTAAACCGGGACAGGCTTAACTATGGCTACACCTTC. Its protein product is CASSVNRDRLNYGYTF.

The chain joins TRBV10-3 to TRBJ1-4; 8 bases agree with TRBD1. The CDR3 covers 15 residues. Germline lookup yields CDR1 ENHRY and CDR2 SYGVKD. Trimming removed 4 bases from V and 2 bases from J; junction bases left unmatched: 3. As DNA, the CDR3 is TGTGCCATCAGTGGTTCAGGGGGCACTAATGAAAAACTGTTTTTT. Translated, it gives CAISGSGGTNEKLFF.

This clone showed up just once. J is TRBJ2-3 and V is TRBV2, with 15 positions matching TRBD2. Trimming at V came to 5 bases and at J to 1 base, leaving 4 bases not matched to a gene. The CDR3 is 17 residues long. CDR1 is SNHLY, CDR2 FYNNEI, per germline. In DNA form, the CDR3 reads TGTGCCAGCAGTTCCGGACTAGCGGGAGGGGGCACAGATACGCAGTATTTT. This translates into CASSSGLAGGGTDTQYF.

V and J are TRBV27 and TRBJ1-2; 7 bases map to TRBD1. Germline CDR1 is MNHEY and CDR2 is SMNVEV (reference sequence). The V segment lost 5 bases and the J segment 6 bases; nucleotides outside the gene matches: 15. The CDR3 totals 16 residues. In DNA, the CDR3 is TGTGCCAGCAGTACACATGAGGCCGGAGGGGGCCATGGCTACACCTTC. Translated: CASSTHEAGGGHGYTF.

The chain is built from TRBV5-1 and TRBJ2-5; TRBD1 matches at 7 bases. Germline V gene lookup returns CDR1 SGHRS and CDR2 YFSETQ. J gave up 3 bases and V 2 bases, and 1 base lay outside the gene matches. The CDR3 is made up of 13 amino acids. The DNA of the CDR3 is TGCGCCAGCAGCTTAGGACAGGAAGAGACCCAGTACTTC. It translates to CASSLGQEETQYF. The full variable domain, with the rest looked up from reference TRBV5-1 and TRBJ2-5, is KAGVTQTPRYLIKTRGQQVTLSCSPISGHRSVSWYQQTPGQGLQFLFEYFSETQRNKGNFPGRFSGRQFSNSRSEMNVSTLELGDSALYLCASSLGQEETQYFGPGTRLLVL.

In this sample, this clone turned up once. The V gene is TRBV27, the J gene TRBJ1-1, with D hard to call. This CDR3 contains 15 residues. Germline loops: CDR1 MNHEY, CDR2 SMNVEV (reference sequence). Trimming pared 5 bases from V and 5 bases from J, leaving 18 bases between. CDR3 sequence: CASSQGRVERTEAFF. As DNA, the CDR3 is TGTGCCAGCAGTCAAGGGAGGGTTGAACGGACTGAAGCTTTCTTT.

The chain has TRBV5-1 and TRBJ1-2, with D perhaps matching TRBD1 (6 bases). This CDR3 spans 15 amino acids. Germline V gives CDR1 SGHRS, CDR2 YFSETQ. Trimming took off 0 bases at V and 1 base at J, with 10 bases between the two ends. The chain's CDR3 is CASSLGGGSNYGYTF. The CDR3 DNA reads as TGCGCCAGCAGCTTGGGAGGGGGTAGTAACTATGGCTACACCTTC.

This sequence joins TRBV6-1 and TRBJ2-5, with 7 nucleotides matching TRBD1. V was pared by 5 bases and J by 2 bases, with 8 bases of the junction left unmatched. CDR1 MNHNS and CDR2 SASEGT come from the germline V gene. CDR3 length: 15 amino acids. The chain's CDR3 is CASSRYLQGQETQYF. The CDR3 bases are TGTGCCAGCAGTCGATACCTACAGGGGCAAGAGACCCAGTACTTC.

The chain employs TRBV6-5 and TRBJ2-1, with TRBD1 matching 9 bases. V lost 4 bases and J lost 2; bases outside the gene matches: 6. The CDR3 loop spans 16 amino acids. CDR1 is MNHEY and CDR2 is SVGAGI in the germline V gene. The CDR3 nucleotides are TGTGCCAGCAGTTTCCGCAGGACAGGGGCCTACAATGAGCAGTTCTTC. The encoded protein is CASSFRRTGAYNEQFF.

This clone was found once. The chain recombines TRBV6-1 with TRBJ2-7; D is possibly TRBD2 (5 bases). V shed 3 bases and J shed 2 bases, with 11 bases lying between them. The germline V gene has CDR1 MNHNS and CDR2 SASEGT. The CDR3 covers 14 residues. The CDR3 DNA follows: TGTGCCAGCAGTGAGCCGGGAATCACCTACGAGCAGTACTTC. Encoded protein: CASSEPGITYEQYF.

The rearrangement links TRBV18 to TRBJ2-5; TRBD1 agrees at 9 bases. CDR1 is KGHSH, CDR2 LQKENI, per germline. The CDR3 is made up of 16 amino acids. The trim removed 8 bases at V and 5 bases at J, leaving 15 bases unmatched. CDR3 in amino acids: CASLTGGAGLDETQYF. The CDR3 DNA reads TGTGCCAGCCTTACAGGGGGCGCAGGGCTTGACGAGACCCAGTACTTC.